Described below is a single T cell receptor beta chain sequence and its context. The antigen remains unidentified. Here immunoSEQ multiplex PCR was the method, and the copy in TCRdb shows in-frame clones only, minus some. The table has approximately 99,000 clones, 95% seen once. This CDR3 contains 16 residues. V lost 1 base and J lost 2; bases outside the gene matches: 4. CDR1 and CDR2 from the germline V gene are MGHRA and YSYEKL. This record comes from a study of cytomegalovirus exposure and HLA in healthy donors. Study context: A subsequent analysis reported that the approximately 120 validation repertoires were produced on the same platform that had also been used for the 600 to 700 first-cohort repertoires. Study results and caveats: The listing of roughly 160 TCR beta chains classed them as cytomegalovirus-associated.

From the 120-subject validation cohort, which was separate from the roughly 620-subject first cohort, the donors were drawn. The receptor's source is a woman under 30 in good health and CMV-seronegative. The sample taken for sequencing was PBMCs. V is TRBV4-1 and J is TRBJ2-7; 11 nucleotides line up with TRBD1. CDR3 sequence reads: CASSQVGTGGTYEQYF. Written as DNA, the CDR3 is TGCGCCAGCAGCCAAGTTGGGACAGGGGGAACCTACGAGCAGTACTTC.